This TCR beta chain appears in the sequencing data of a study of CD8 T cells in acute hepatitis C reinfection. Sample time point: acute HCV infection, within 168 days of estimated infection date. The hepatitis C virus-specific receptor repertoire was characterized directly ex vivo, with no prior expansion in culture. Acute primary HCV meant a new positive RNA or antibody result following a negative test within 24 weeks. Points from the study as a whole: Overrepresentation in the naive pool did not explain the preferential TRBV04 and TRBV06 usage seen in all groups.

Only in-frame clones appear in the TCRdb table, and some are missing; sequencing was by immunoSEQ multiplex PCR. The sample has about 1,400 clones; 45% to 50% are singletons. The CDR3 consists of 16 residues. V gave up 6 bases and J gave up 10 bases; unmatched junction bases: 20. CDR1 and CDR2 from the germline V gene are SQVTM and ANQGSEA. Judged by abundance, this clone is large. The sequence derives from a young woman who spontaneously cleared hepatitis C infection. The chain employs TRBV29-1 and TRBJ1-5; 8 bases line up with TRBD1. Source: HCV NS3-1073 tetramer-sorted CD8+ T cells from PBMCs, taken during acute infection. CDR3 nucleotides: TGCAGCGTCCCTCCGGGACAGGTGTTCGATCGGGGCCCCCAGCATTTT. Its translation is CSVPPGQVFDRGPQHF.